One and the same sample provided the 17 T cell receptor beta chains below, sequenced in a study of beta chain features in type 1 diabetes. The study's findings and limits: People with Type 1 diabetes carried modestly yet significantly shorter TCRB CDR3s in all four CD4+ subsets.

Their antigens remain unidentified. Expressed TCRB transcripts were sequenced, since all the RNA that had been isolated was reverse transcribed. Assay used: immunoSEQ multiplex PCR; TCRdb lists only in-frame clones, some missing. The sample contains roughly 340,000 clones, around 13% of which appear only once. The sequenced sample was naive CD4+ T cells from blood. These receptors came from a woman aged 18-35 years with type 1 diabetes.

The rearrangement links TRBV19 to TRBJ1-1, with D unresolved. This CDR3 spans 14 amino acids. CDR1 and CDR2 (germline): LNHDA, SQIVND (reference sequence). The ends were cut back, 7 bases at V and 3 bases at J, with 15 bases in the middle. The CDR3 region is CASTKNPPDTEAFF. The DNA of the CDR3 is TGTGCCAGTACAAAAAACCCACCGGACACTGAAGCTTTCTTT.

This clone was recorded only once. The chain has TRBV9 and TRBJ2-7; D is undetermined. V lost 1 base and J lost 6, with 14 bases in between. There are 14 residues in the CDR3. Looked up from germline, CDR1 is SGDLS and CDR2 is YYNGEE. The CDR3, as DNA: TGTGCCAGCAGCGTAATGAGCGAGTCTCGCGAGCAGTACTTC. It specifies CASSVMSESREQYF.

In this sample, this clone turned up a few times. The chain is built from TRBV6-5 and TRBJ2-7, with unresolved D. The CDR3 extends over 14 amino acids. Germline CDR1 reads MNHEY; CDR2 reads SVGAGI. V lost 2 bases and J 3 bases, leaving 11 bases between the germline ends. The CDR3 DNA reads TGTGCCAGCAGTTACGGGCAGGCTGACTACGAGCAGTACTTC. Its protein product is CASSYGQADYEQYF.

This clone turned up a few times. The chain is built from TRBV7-2 and TRBJ2-7, with 11 bases matching TRBD1. The V and J ends lost 4 bases and 6 bases, in that order; junction bases with no gene match: 5. The CDR3 is 14 residues long. Germline values: CDR1 SGHTA, CDR2 FQGNSA. CDR3 region: CASSSGQGAVEQYF. CDR3 sequence (DNA): TGTGCCAGCAGCTCAGGACAGGGGGCGGTCGAGCAGTACTTC.

V and J are TRBV28 and TRBJ2-7; 12 nucleotides match TRBD2. CDR3 size: 16 residues. The germline V gene has CDR1 MDHEN and CDR2 SYDVKM. J was trimmed by 3 bases and V by 5 bases; bases with no gene match: 8. In nucleotides, the CDR3 is TGTGCCAGCAGTCCGTCTGGGACTAGCGGGTTCTACGAGCAGTACTTC. It yields the protein CASSPSGTSGFYEQYF. Full variable domain (missing parts from reference TRBV28 and TRBJ2-7): DVKVTQSSRYLVKRTGEKVFLECVQDMDHENMFWYRQDPGLGLRLIYFSYDVKMKEKGDIPEGYSVSREKKERFSLILESASTNQTSMYLCASSPSGTSGFYEQYFGPGTRLTVT.

J is TRBJ1-2 and V is TRBV29-1, with 7 bases identical to TRBD1. Per germline, CDR1 SQVTM and CDR2 ANQGSEA. The CDR3 has 12 residues. V dropped 6 bases and J dropped 14; count of bases not matched to a gene: 15. The CDR3 loop is CSVEATGRTGTF. The CDR3 nucleotides are TGCAGCGTCGAGGCGACAGGGAGAACGGGGACCTTC.

This clone turned up a few times. Here the CDR3 DNA reads TGTGCCAGCAGCCAAGTACCCCGGGACAGGGGGAACAATGAGCAGTTCTTC. This gives the protein CASSQVPRDRGNNEQFF. This chain uses TRBV14 with TRBJ2-1, with TRBD1 matching over 11 bases. Germline trimming cut 1 base from V and 5 bases from J; bases unmatched to any gene: 7. The CDR3 has 17 residues. Germline V CDR1 and CDR2: SGHDN, FVKESK.

The chain couples TRBV7-2 to TRBJ2-7, with 8 bases lining up with TRBD2. CDR1 and CDR2 from the germline V gene are SGHTA and FQGNSA. The CDR3 has 11 residues. V lost 10 bases, J lost 4 bases, and 3 bases stayed unmatched. For the CDR3, the DNA is TGTGCCATCACTAGCGGATACGAGCAGTACTTC. Residues: CAITSGYEQYF. Together with reference TRBV7-2 and TRBJ2-7, the CDR3 gives the full variable domain: GAGVSQSPSNKVTEKGKDVELRCDPISGHTALYWYRQSLGQGLEFLIYFQGNSAPDKSGLPSDRFSAERTGGSVSTLTIQRTQQEDSAVYLCAITSGYEQYFGPGTRLTVT.

The chain links TRBV18 to TRBJ2-7; 10 nucleotides line up with TRBD1. The CDR3 has 15 residues. The trim removed 0 bases at V and 2 bases at J, leaving 1 base unmatched. The germline V gene encodes CDR1 KGHSH and CDR2 LQKENI. The CDR3 is CASSPPGQGPYEQYF. The CDR3 DNA reads TGTGCCAGCTCACCACCGGGACAGGGGCCCTACGAGCAGTACTTC.

The chain joins TRBV28 to TRBJ2-3; D might be TRBD2 (5 bases). Trimming pared 7 bases from V and 0 bases from J, leaving 11 bases between. This CDR3 is built from 14 residues. The germline V gene encodes CDR1 MDHEN and CDR2 SYDVKM. The CDR3 protein is CASTLEGSTDTQYF. Here the CDR3 DNA reads TGTGCCAGCACCCTCGAGGGAAGCACAGATACGCAGTATTTT.

This clone was seen a handful of times. In DNA, the CDR3 is TGTGCCTGGAGACCGCGGGACAGGAGCTCCTACGAGCAGTACTTC. This gives the protein CAWRPRDRSSYEQYF. V usage is TRBV30 and J usage is TRBJ2-7; 8 bases align to TRBD1. With V trimmed by 3 bases and J by 0 bases, 7 bases remained unmatched. CDR3 length: 15 residues. The germline V gene has CDR1 GTSNPN and CDR2 SVGIG (reference sequence).

The V and J genes are TRBV2 and TRBJ1-2; perhaps TRBD1 as D (5 bases). CDR1 and CDR2 from the germline V gene are SNHLY and FYNNEI. The ends were cut back, 8 bases at V and 4 bases at J, with 17 bases in the middle. The CDR3 has 14 amino acids. The CDR3 DNA reads as TGTGCCAGCCTGGGGCCTCCCGTACCCTATGGCTACACCTTC. It encodes CASLGPPVPYGYTF.

This clone was seen a handful of times. The sample carries other DNA sequences with the same CDR3. The V gene is TRBV9, the J gene TRBJ2-7, with TRBD2 identical over 8 bases. With 0 bases clipped from V and 1 base from J, the junction kept 3 bases outside the gene matches. This CDR3 contains 15 residues. Germline V gene sequence: CDR1 SGDLS, CDR2 YYNGEE. The CDR3 DNA is TGTGCCAGCAGCGTAGCTCCTAGCGGGTCCTACGAGCAGTACTTC. Its translation is CASSVAPSGSYEQYF.

This chain uses TRBV5-4 with TRBJ2-1; D remains ambiguous. Germline values: CDR1 SGHNT, CDR2 YYREEE (reference sequence). Trimming pared 2 bases from V and 1 base from J, leaving 10 bases between. This CDR3 comprises 15 residues. CDR3 residues: CASSLSAVSYNEQFF. The CDR3 DNA is TGTGCCAGCAGCTTATCGGCGGTGTCCTACAATGAGCAGTTCTTC.

This chain links TRBV6-1 with TRBJ1-6; D remains ambiguous. The CDR3 has 15 amino acids. The V end was cut by 7 bases, the J end by 6 bases, with 16 bases between. CDR1 is MNHNS, CDR2 SASEGT, per germline. The CDR3 DNA is TGTGCCAGCACCGAGGTTGGAAGGCGTAATTCACCCCTCCACTTT. This translates into CASTEVGRRNSPLHF.

This clone was recorded a few times. The J gene is TRBJ2-3, the V gene TRBV5-1, with TRBD2 matching over 7 bases. The CDR3 length is 18 residues. Per the germline V gene, CDR1 is SGHRS and CDR2 is YFSETQ. Unmatched junction bases numbered 20, after V lost 6 bases and J lost 4 bases. CDR3 sequence (DNA): TGCGCCAGCACCCAATCCCGCTCCTCCCGGGACTACGCAGATACGCAGTATTTT. Amino acid sequence: CASTQSRSSRDYADTQYF.

The gene calls are TRBV5-1 and TRBJ2-3, with D perhaps matching TRBD1 (6 bases). The V gene lost 6 bases and the J gene lost 0 bases, with 14 bases spanning the gap. This CDR3 spans 15 amino acids. CDR1 SGHRS and CDR2 YFSETQ come from the germline V gene. The CDR3 spells CASTGGAGSTDTQYF. The CDR3 DNA is TGCGCCAGCACTGGGGGCGCAGGGAGCACAGATACGCAGTATTTT. The full variable domain, with the rest looked up from reference TRBV5-1 and TRBJ2-3, is KAGVTQTPRYLIKTRGQQVTLSCSPISGHRSVSWYQQTPGQGLQFLFEYFSETQRNKGNFPGRFSGRQFSNSRSEMNVSTLELGDSALYLCASTGGAGSTDTQYFGPGTRLTVL.